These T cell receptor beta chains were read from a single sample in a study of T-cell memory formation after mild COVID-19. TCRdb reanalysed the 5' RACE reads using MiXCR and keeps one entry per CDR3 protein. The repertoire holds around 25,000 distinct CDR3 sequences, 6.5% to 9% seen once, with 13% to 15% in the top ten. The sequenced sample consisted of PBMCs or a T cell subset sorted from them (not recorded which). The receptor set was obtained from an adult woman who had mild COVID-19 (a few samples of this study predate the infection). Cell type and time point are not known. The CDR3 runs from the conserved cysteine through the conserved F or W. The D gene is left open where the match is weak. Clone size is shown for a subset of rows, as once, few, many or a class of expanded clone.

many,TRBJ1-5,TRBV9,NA,CASSVGLGGNQPQHF,TGTGCCAGCAGCGTGGGACTGGGAGGCAATCAGCCCCAGCATTTT
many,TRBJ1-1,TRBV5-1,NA,CASSLDRGEGAEAFF,TGCGCCAGCAGCTTGGATCGGGGGGAGGGAGCTGAAGCTTTCTTT
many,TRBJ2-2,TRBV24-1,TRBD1,CATSDDRANTGELFF,TGTGCCACCAGTGATGACAGGGCGAACACCGGGGAGCTGTTTTTT
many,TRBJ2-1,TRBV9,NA,CASSVAGGTYNEQFF,TGTGCCAGCAGCGTAGCGGGCGGTACCTACAATGAGCAGTTCTTC
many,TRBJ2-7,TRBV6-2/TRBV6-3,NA,CASRWDKQRVSYEQYF,TGTGCCAGCAGATGGGACAAGCAACGAGTCTCCTACGAGCAGTACTTC
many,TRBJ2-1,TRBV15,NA,CATSSHGGGSYNEQFF,TGTGCCACCAGCAGTCACGGAGGAGGCTCCTACAATGAGCAGTTCTTC
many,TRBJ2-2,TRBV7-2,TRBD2,CASNSEGGPTGELFF,TGTGCCAGCAATTCCGAGGGAGGGCCCACCGGGGAGCTGTTTTTT
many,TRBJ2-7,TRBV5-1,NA,CASSREGQTYEQYF,TGCGCCAGCTCTCGGGAGGGACAGACCTACGAGCAGTACTTC
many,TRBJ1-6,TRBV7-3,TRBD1,CASSAGGDSYNSPLHF,TGTGCCAGCTCAGCAGGGGGGGACTCCTATAATTCACCCCTCCACTTT
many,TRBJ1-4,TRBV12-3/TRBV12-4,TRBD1,CASSQLTGAANEKLFF,TGTGCCAGCAGCCAGCTGACAGGGGCAGCTAATGAAAAACTGTTTTTT
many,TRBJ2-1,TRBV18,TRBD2,CASTGLAVNNEQFF,TGTGCCAGCACGGGACTAGCGGTAAACAATGAGCAGTTCTTC
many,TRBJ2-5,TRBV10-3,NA,CAISESTNTRLGETQYF,TGTGCCATCAGTGAGTCAACTAACACGAGACTTGGAGAGACCCAGTACTTC
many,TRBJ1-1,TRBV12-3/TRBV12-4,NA,CASSLRMSANTEAFF,TGTGCCAGCAGTTTGCGGATGTCAGCGAACACTGAAGCTTTCTTT
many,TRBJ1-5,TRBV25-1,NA,CASSAGAENHSNQPQHF,TGTGCCAGCAGTGCCGGTGCAGAGAACCATAGCAATCAGCCCCAGCATTTT
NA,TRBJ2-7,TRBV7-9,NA,CASSSTKGQGYEQYF,TGTGCCAGCAGCTCCACCAAGGGTCAAGGATACGAGCAGTACTTC
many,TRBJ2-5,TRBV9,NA,CASSVAEGQETQYF,TGTGCCAGCAGCGTAGCTGAGGGCCAAGAGACCCAGTACTTC
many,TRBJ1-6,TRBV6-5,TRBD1,CASSLGTGDASPLHF,TGTGCCAGCAGTTTAGGGACAGGTGACGCTTCACCCCTCCACTTT
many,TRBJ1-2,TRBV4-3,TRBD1,CASSQAGQASNYGYTF,TGCGCCAGCAGCCAAGCGGGACAGGCGAGCAACTATGGCTACACCTTC
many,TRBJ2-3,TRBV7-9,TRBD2,CASSLGLAAGTDTQYF,TGTGCCAGCAGCTTAGGACTAGCGGCTGGCACAGATACGCAGTATTTT
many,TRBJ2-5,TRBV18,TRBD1,CASSRDRDETQYF,TGTGCCAGCTCGAGGGACAGGGATGAGACCCAGTACTTC